This is a list of T cell receptor beta chains from one sample in a study of blood T cell repertoires in COVID-19. Profiled with immunoSEQ multiplex PCR; TCRdb holds only in-frame clones, not every one. The sample carries about 240,000 clones, roughly 80% recorded once. Sequenced sample: peripheral blood. Source of these receptors: an elderly woman with acute or convalescent COVID-19. Each CDR3 is given without its conserved first and last residue. Fields, in order: V gene, J gene, CDR3 protein.

TRBV29-1	TRBJ1-4	SGSGTANEKLF
TRBV20-1	TRBJ1-1	SARETGRAF
TRBV10-3	TRBJ1-2	ASHPGGRNYGYT
TRBV28	TRBJ1-5	ASREHRGSNQPQH
TRBV3-1/TRBV3-2	TRBJ2-2	ASSQGLVGNTGELF
TRBV7-8	TRBJ2-3	ASSLDNTDTQY
TRBV28	TRBJ1-2	ASSLLGVTGPANYGYT
TRBV7-2	TRBJ2-3	ASREGTHTQY
TRBV6-5	TRBJ2-7	ASSYSAGSSYEQY
TRBV15	TRBJ1-1	ATSRGWGAEGQNTEAF
TRBV5-4	TRBJ2-1	ASRNVAGHYNEQF
TRBV9	TRBJ2-1	ASSAAGTSRDNEQF
TRBV3-1/TRBV3-2	TRBJ2-5	ASSQQGINQETQY
TRBV28	TRBJ1-5	ASSWRVDNQPQH
TRBV5-1	TRBJ1-2	ASSLLGGANYGYT